Sequencing of this T cell receptor (beta chain) was carried out in a study of T cells in Graves' hyperthyroidism and ophthalmopathy. Notes on the study in general: Ophthalmopathy and stable hyperthyroidism were separated by a 13 V-J model. Blood shared most expanded thyroid clonotypes above 0.001.

Extraction of PBMCs used roughly 9.4 ml of fresh peripheral blood. V trimming: 0 bases; J trimming: 0 bases; junction bases outside the gene matches: 12. This CDR3 is 19 amino acids long. Germline CDR1 reads LGHNA; CDR2 reads YSLEER. Details on this clonotype: What it binds is unknown.

Using RNA transcripts as the source, TCR beta CDR3 regions were amplified. First-round RT-PCR with HTBI primers amplified the TCR CDR3 region. TCRdb reprocessed the multiplex PCR reads with MiXCR, giving one entry per CDR3 protein. The profile covers about 290,000 distinct CDR3 sequences, with about an eighth appearing a single time and around 7.9% taken by the ten largest. The specimen sequenced was blood. The TCR originated in a woman in her twenties or thirties with Graves' hyperthyroidism that later progressed to Graves' ophthalmopathy. The chain is built from TRBV4-3 and TRBJ2-7; 9 nucleotides agree with TRBD1. The CDR3 protein is CASSQDWGRWTGASYEQYF. The DNA for the CDR3 is TGCGCCAGCAGCCAAGATTGGGGGCGTTGGACAGGGGCCTCCTACGAGCAGTACTTC.